This T cell receptor (beta chain) was captured in a study of T cells in Graves' hyperthyroidism and ophthalmopathy. Study-wide context: Peripheral blood was collected at initial diagnosis, before any treatment.

Comments on this clonotype: The antigen remains unidentified.

CDR1 is LGHNA and CDR2 is YSLEER in the germline V gene. The CDR3 is 18 residues long. The trim removed 0 bases at V and 6 bases at J, leaving 11 bases unmatched. RNA transcripts yielded amplified TCR beta CDR3 regions. A set of HTBI primers served as the primers for a first-round RT-PCR of the TCR CDR3. Via MiXCR, TCRdb re-called the multiplex PCR reads, giving one row per CDR3 protein. The table lists a few hundred thousand distinct CDR3 sequences, roughly 16% of them singletons, with 25% to 30% in the top ten. Study conclusions and caveats: Prediction of ophthalmopathy progression came a median around 6.5 months pre-onset.

Sequencing was done on a sample of blood. The rearrangement uses TRBV4-3 and TRBJ2-3; 11 positions match TRBD2. This TCR was sampled from a woman in her 30s with Graves' ophthalmopathy. CDR3 residues: CASSQEIQTSGMEDTQYF. CDR3 sequence (DNA): TGCGCCAGCAGCCAAGAAATCCAGACTAGCGGGATGGAGGATACGCAGTATTTT.